Reported below is one T cell receptor (beta chain). No antigen is known for it. The data stem from a study of siplizumab effects on memory and regulatory T cells. V was shortened by 3 bases and J by 6 bases, with 9 bases between the two germline ends. The length of the CDR3 is 12 residues. Germline V gene lookup returns CDR1 SEHNR and CDR2 FQNEAQ (reference sequence). Method: immunoSEQ multiplex PCR; TCRdb's copy keeps in-frame clones and lacks some. The sample consists of about 14,000 clones, about 46% of them appearing once. Researchers cocultured the mixed lymphocyte reaction cells at 37°C for approximately six days.

The sample taken for sequencing was CFSE-low (dividing) CD4+ T cells sorted from an allogeneic mixed lymphocyte reaction. This receptor was identified in a human donor in good health; the cells came from an allogeneic mixed lymphocyte reaction. The rearrangement uses TRBV7-9 and TRBJ2-7; possibly TRBD2 for D (6 bases). The DNA for the CDR3 is TGTGCCAGCAGCTTTCAGGGACTCGAGCAGTACTTC. Translated: CASSFQGLEQYF. Drawing the rest from reference TRBV7-9 and TRBJ2-7, the complete variable domain is DTGVSQNPRHKITKRGQNVTFRCDPISEHNRLYWYRQTLGQGPEFLTYFQNEAQLEKSRLLSDRFSAERPKGSFSTLEIQRTEQGDSAMYLCASSFQGLEQYFGPGTRLTVT.